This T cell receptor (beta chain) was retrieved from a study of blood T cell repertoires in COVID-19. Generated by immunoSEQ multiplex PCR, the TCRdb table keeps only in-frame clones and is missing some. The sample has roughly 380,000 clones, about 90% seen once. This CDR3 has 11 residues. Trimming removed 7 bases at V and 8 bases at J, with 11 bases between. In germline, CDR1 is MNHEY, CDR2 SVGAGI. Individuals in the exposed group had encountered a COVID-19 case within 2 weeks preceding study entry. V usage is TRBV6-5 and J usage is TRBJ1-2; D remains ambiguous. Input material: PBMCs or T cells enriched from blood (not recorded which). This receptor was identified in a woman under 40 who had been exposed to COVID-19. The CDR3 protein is CASNGRGGYTF. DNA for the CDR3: TGTGCCAGCAACGGGAGAGGGGGCTACACCTTC.